This T cell receptor beta chain appears in the sequencing data of a study of shared clonotypes between healthy human individuals. Generated by immunoSEQ multiplex PCR, the TCRdb table keeps only in-frame clones and is missing some. This sample yields over 2,000,000 clones, of which 85% to 95% are seen a single time; around 1.7% belongs to the top ten. Of note for this clone: Its antigen is unidentified.

Naive CD8 cells were CD45RO-negative, positively selected for CCR7, excluding terminally differentiated effector memory CD45RA+ cells. V was trimmed by 0 bases and J by 5 bases, leaving 9 bases between them. CDR3 length equals 14 residues. Germline V CDR1 and CDR2: SGHRS, YFSETQ. The study, taken as a whole, reports: Non-shared clonotypes showed lower generation probabilities than clonotypes common to all four donors. The researchers took only blood, and tissue repertoires probably look different. Among a handful of donors, roughly 5% of naive CD4 clonotypes were found in common.

The clonotype comes from a man aged 18 to 30 in good health. Some clones in this sample may be carry-over from other donors' samples. The genes are TRBV5-1 and TRBJ2-1; no firm D call. The sequenced material came from naive CD8+ T cells from PBMCs. DNA for the CDR3: TGCGCCAGCAGCTTGGCCGTGCCAAACAATGAGCAGTTCTTC. Amino acids: CASSLAVPNNEQFF.